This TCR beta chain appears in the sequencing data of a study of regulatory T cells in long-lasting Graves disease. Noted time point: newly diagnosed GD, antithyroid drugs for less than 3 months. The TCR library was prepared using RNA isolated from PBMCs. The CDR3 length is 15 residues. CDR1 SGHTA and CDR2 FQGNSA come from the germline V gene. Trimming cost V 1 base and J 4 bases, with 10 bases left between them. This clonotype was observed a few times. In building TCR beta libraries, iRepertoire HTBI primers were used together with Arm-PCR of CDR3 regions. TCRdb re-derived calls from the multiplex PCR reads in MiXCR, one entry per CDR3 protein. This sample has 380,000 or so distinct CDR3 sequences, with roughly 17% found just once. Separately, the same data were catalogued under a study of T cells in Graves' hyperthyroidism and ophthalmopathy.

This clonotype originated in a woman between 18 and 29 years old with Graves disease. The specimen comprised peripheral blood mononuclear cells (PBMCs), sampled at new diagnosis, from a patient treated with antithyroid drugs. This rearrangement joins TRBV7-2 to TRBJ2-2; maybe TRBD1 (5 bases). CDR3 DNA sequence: TGTGCCAGCAGCTTAGATAGCCAGGGCACCGGGGAGCTGTTTTTT. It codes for CASSLDSQGTGELFF.